This TCR beta chain originates from a study of beta chain features in type 1 diabetes. CDR1 is SEHNR, CDR2 FQNEAQ, per germline (reference sequence). This CDR3 is built from 17 residues. Trimming took 5 bases from V and 1 from J; bases not matched to a gene: 9. Expressed TCRB transcripts were sequenced, since all the RNA that had been isolated was reverse transcribed. About 3.6 million reads were obtained on average from naive, central memory and regulatory T cell samples. Measured with immunoSEQ multiplex PCR; TCRdb has only the in-frame clones, and not every one. The sample records hundreds of thousands of clones, roughly 11% being singletons.

Source material: naive CD4+ T cells from blood. This clonotype was obtained from a woman between 18 and 30 years old in good health. The V call is TRBV7-9, the J call TRBJ2-3; 10 bases agree with TRBD1. CDR3: CASSSPTGGLGTDTQYF. CDR3 nucleotides: TGTGCCAGCAGCAGTCCGACAGGGGGCTTGGGCACAGATACGCAGTATTTT.